The 30 T cell receptor beta chains given below trace back to one sample, sequenced in a study of long-term antiretroviral therapy in people with HIV. Assay version v3.0 of immunoSEQ was used, and it was run at survey level. Profiled with immunoSEQ multiplex PCR; TCRdb holds only in-frame clones, not every one. Among more than 25,000 clones listed, over 90% were seen once. The material was unsorted PBMCs, obtained less than 6.8 years after starting antiretroviral therapy. Receptor source: a woman between 35 and 50 years old with HIV.

The count of this clone is one. The V call is TRBV27, the J call TRBJ2-5; 11 nucleotides agree with TRBD1. V lost 6 bases to trimming and J lost 5 bases; unmatched junction nucleotides: 8. Germline CDR1 reads MNHEY; CDR2 reads SMNVEV (reference sequence). CDR3 length: 15 residues. This CDR3 reads CASRGQGARGETQYF. The CDR3, as DNA: TGTGCCAGCAGAGGACAGGGGGCTCGAGGGGAGACCCAGTACTTC.

CDR3 sequence: CATSFSGPGLAGVRLYNEQFF. As DNA, the CDR3 is TGTGCCACCAGTTTCAGCGGGCCGGGACTAGCGGGGGTTCGCTTATACAATGAGCAGTTCTTC. J is TRBJ2-1 and V is TRBV15; 14 bases match TRBD2. The germline gives CDR1 LNHNV, CDR2 YYDKDF (reference sequence). The CDR3 is made up of 21 amino acids. V trimming: 6 bases; J trimming: 4 bases; junction bases outside the gene matches: 20.

J is TRBJ1-4 and V is TRBV7-2, with D uncertain. Germline V CDR1 and CDR2: SGHTA, FQGNSA. The CDR3 covers 15 residues. V gave up 4 bases and J gave up 0 bases, with 9 bases separating them. The CDR3 protein is CASSSRYATNEKLFF. DNA of the CDR3: TGTGCCAGCAGCTCCCGTTATGCAACTAATGAAAAACTGTTTTTT.

This chain uses TRBV27 with TRBJ1-2; D may be TRBD1 (5 bases). The V and J ends lost 3 bases and 3 bases respectively, with 11 bases between them. The CDR3 contains 14 residues. Germline CDR1 is MNHEY and CDR2 is SMNVEV (reference sequence). The CDR3 coding sequence is TGTGCCAGCAGTTTCCTCCAGGGCCACTATGGCTACACCTTC. This translates into CASSFLQGHYGYTF.

This clone has a handful of counts. For the CDR3, the DNA is TGTGCCAGCAGCTTCCGGACAGGGGGCTACGAGCAGTACTTC. Its protein product is CASSFRTGGYEQYF. The chain combines TRBV5-6 with TRBJ2-7; 10 nucleotides agree with TRBD1. This CDR3 is built from 14 residues. The germline V gene encodes CDR1 SGHDT and CDR2 YYEEEE. The V gene end was trimmed by 2 bases and the J gene end by 3 bases; junction bases not matched to a gene: 2.

This chain connects TRBV14 to TRBJ2-7; 9 positions agree with TRBD2. Germline V gene sequence: CDR1 SGHDN, CDR2 FVKESK. The CDR3 is made up of 15 amino acids. V lost 4 bases and J lost 1; bases outside the gene matches: 5. The CDR3 DNA is TGTGCCAGCAGCCCTCTGGCGGGGGGGTCCTACGAGCAGTACTTC. Translated: CASSPLAGGSYEQYF.

This rearrangement joins TRBV5-1 to TRBJ2-2, with D possibly TRBD2 on 6 matching bases. The CDR3 has 16 amino acids. Germline CDR1 SGHRS, CDR2 YFSETQ. V was trimmed by 1 base and J by 6 bases, leaving 16 bases between them. The CDR3 sequence: CASSLSGSGLPGELFF. CDR3 sequence (DNA): TGCGCCAGCAGCTTGTCCGGTAGCGGCCTCCCCGGGGAGCTGTTTTTT.

The chain employs TRBV5-4 and TRBJ1-1; 9 nucleotides agree with TRBD1. The CDR3 runs 12 residues. The trim removed 4 bases at V and 10 bases at J, leaving 5 bases unmatched. Germline assignment: CDR1 SGHNT and CDR2 YYREEE (reference sequence). The CDR3 loop is CASSPDRGRAFF. Written as DNA, the CDR3 is TGTGCCAGCAGCCCGGACAGGGGACGAGCTTTCTTT.

This clone was seen once. This rearrangement joins TRBV7-8 to TRBJ2-7, with TRBD2 matching 12 bases. V was pared by 5 bases and J by 0 bases, with 5 bases of the junction left unmatched. The germline V gene encodes CDR1 SGHVS and CDR2 FQNEAQ. This CDR3 is built from 16 residues. The CDR3 spells CASSRGLAGSSYEQYF. As DNA, the CDR3 is TGTGCCAGCAGCCGAGGACTAGCGGGAAGCTCCTACGAGCAGTACTTC.

V and J are TRBV9 and TRBJ2-1; the D is unclear. V gave up 2 bases and J gave up 7 bases, with 16 bases separating them. The CDR3 sequence is 15 residues long. Germline CDR1 reads SGDLS; CDR2 reads YYNGEE. CDR3 nucleotide sequence: TGTGCCAGCAGCGTCCTTCCAGCCGAGTCAAATGAGCAGTTCTTC. Translating it yields CASSVLPAESNEQFF.

The CDR3 nucleotides are TGTGCCAGCAGTTACTCTAGGGCAGGATCTGGAACTGAAGCTTTCTTT. It encodes CASSYSRAGSGTEAFF. The genes are TRBV6-5 and TRBJ1-1; D not certain. Trimming stripped 0 bases from V and 5 bases from J, with 16 bases between. Germline CDR1 reads MNHEY; CDR2 reads SVGAGI. This CDR3 contains 16 residues.

The V call is TRBV6-1, the J call TRBJ1-3, with D maybe TRBD1 (5 bases). The CDR3 is 15 amino acids. The V gene lost 5 bases and the J gene lost 0 bases, with 11 bases spanning the gap. Germline V CDR1 and CDR2: MNHNS, SASEGT. The CDR3 bases are TGTGCCAGCAGTAGACAGTCGGTCTCTGGAAACACCATATATTTT. This codes for CASSRQSVSGNTIYF.

V gene TRBV9 combines with J gene TRBJ2-2; D call uncertain. Germline-derived CDR1 and CDR2 are SGDLS and YYNGEE. V shed 2 bases and J shed 1 base, with 6 bases lying between them. The CDR3 covers 14 residues. CDR3 in amino acids: CASSVLRNTGELFF. The CDR3 DNA reads as TGTGCCAGCAGCGTCCTCAGGAACACCGGGGAGCTGTTTTTT.

Only one count was recorded for this clone. The chain is built from TRBV6-5 and TRBJ1-2; weak D call: TRBD1 (6 bases). CDR3 length equals 15 residues. Germline CDR1 and CDR2: MNHEY and SVGAGI. The V end lost 6 bases, the J end lost 2 bases, and 16 bases lay between the germline ends. This CDR3 reads CASRKTGQGNYGYTF. The CDR3 DNA sequence: TGTGCCAGCAGGAAAACAGGTCAGGGGAACTATGGCTACACCTTC.

J is TRBJ2-1 and V is TRBV7-3, with 13 bases matching TRBD2. CDR1 SGHTA and CDR2 FQGTGA come from the germline V gene. The length of the CDR3 is 15 residues. The junction had 2 bases not matched to a gene; V was cut back by 5 bases and J by 4 bases. For the CDR3, the DNA is TGTGCCAGCAGCCTGACTAGCGGGGGGTACAATGAGCAGTTCTTC. Its translation is CASSLTSGGYNEQFF.

The CDR3 DNA reads TGTGCCAGCGGACAGATAGCGGGGGGCTACACTAGCACAGATACGCAGTATTTT. This translates into CASGQIAGGYTSTDTQYF. The V gene is TRBV9, the J gene TRBJ2-3; 10 positions agree with TRBD2. The ends lost 7 bases at V and 0 bases at J; junction bases unmatched: 14. Germline loops: CDR1 SGDLS, CDR2 YYNGEE. The CDR3 spans 18 residues.

This chain uses TRBV19 with TRBJ1-2; D gene unclear. Trimming pared 8 bases from V and 2 bases from J, leaving 15 bases between. Germline assignment: CDR1 LNHDA and CDR2 SQIVND (reference sequence). The CDR3 sequence is 14 residues long. This CDR3 is CASWSAGSNYGYTF. The CDR3 region has the DNA TGTGCCAGTTGGTCTGCGGGCTCCAACTATGGCTACACCTTC.

This chain links TRBV30 with TRBJ2-2; 7 bases are a match to TRBD1. The V gene end was trimmed by 4 bases and the J gene end by 3 bases; junction bases not matched to a gene: 8. Per the germline V gene, CDR1 is GTSNPN and CDR2 is SVGIG (reference sequence). The CDR3 spans 15 residues. CDR3 protein: CAWNRDSVYTGELFF. The CDR3 region has the DNA TGTGCCTGGAACCGGGACAGCGTATACACCGGGGAGCTGTTTTTT.

This clone was seen only once. The chain couples TRBV6-5 to TRBJ1-6; D may be TRBD1 (6 bases). This CDR3 comprises 13 residues. The V end was cut by 6 bases, the J end by 10 bases, with 13 bases between. Germline V lookup: CDR1 MNHEY, CDR2 SVGAGI. The CDR3 spells CASRHREDSPLHF. Written as DNA, the CDR3 is TGTGCCAGCAGACACAGGGAGGACTCACCCCTCCACTTT.

The chain is built from TRBV6-5 and TRBJ2-7; D might be TRBD1 (6 bases). This CDR3 is built from 13 residues. The V gene's germline CDR1 is MNHEY and CDR2 SVGAGI. The V and J ends lost 8 bases and 7 bases respectively, with 18 bases between them. The CDR3 coding sequence is TGTGCCAGCCACAGGGAGTCTACCAGGGAGCAGTACTTC. As protein: CASHRESTREQYF.

V gene TRBV29-1 combines with J gene TRBJ1-1; 7 bases map to TRBD1. The CDR3 is made up of 14 amino acids. CDR1 SQVTM and CDR2 ANQGSEA come from the germline V gene. V was pared by 6 bases and J by 4 bases, with 11 bases of the junction left unmatched. CDR3 sequence: CSVATAGGFTEAFF. The CDR3 nucleotides are TGCAGCGTCGCTACCGCAGGGGGTTTCACTGAAGCTTTCTTT.

The rearrangement joins TRBV2 to TRBJ1-1; 9 bases map to TRBD1. Germline V gives CDR1 SNHLY, CDR2 FYNNEI. V lost 6 bases and J lost 2; bases outside the gene matches: 7. This CDR3 is 15 amino acids long. The CDR3 DNA reads TGTGCCAGCAGGACAGGGGGAAATTTCAACACTGAAGCTTTCTTT. Amino acid sequence: CASRTGGNFNTEAFF. Full variable domain (outside the CDR3, taken from reference TRBV2 and TRBJ1-1): EPEVTQTPSHQVTQMGQEVILRCVPISNHLYFYWYRQILGQKVEFLVSFYNNEISEKSEIFDDQFSVERPDGSNFTLKIRSTKLEDSAMYFCASRTGGNFNTEAFFGQGTRLTVV.

V and J are TRBV29-1 and TRBJ1-1; D is possibly TRBD1 (5 bases). V lost 1 base, J lost 0 bases, and 6 bases lay in between. The germline V gene has CDR1 SQVTM and CDR2 ANQGSEA. This CDR3 has 13 amino acids. In DNA, the CDR3 is TGCAGCGTTGAAGGGGGCATGAACACTGAAGCTTTCTTT. Translation: CSVEGGMNTEAFF.

A single count supports this clone. The chain links TRBV2 to TRBJ2-5; no clear D. CDR1 is SNHLY, CDR2 FYNNEI, per germline. The CDR3 is made up of 15 amino acids. V shed 7 bases and J shed 2 bases, with 17 bases lying between them. CDR3 sequence (DNA): TGTGCCAGCACCTCATCGTTGGCCCGACAAGAGACCCAGTACTTC. Translation gives CASTSSLARQETQYF.

V and J are TRBV19 and TRBJ2-5; TRBD2 matches 10 bases. The CDR3 totals 18 residues. Germline V CDR1 and CDR2: LNHDA, SQIVND (reference sequence). J was trimmed by 2 bases and V by 3 bases; bases with no gene match: 12. CDR3 DNA sequence: TGTGCCAGTAGTATTAAACCCCGAGCGGGGGGGCAACAAGAGACCCAGTACTTC. Translated, it gives CASSIKPRAGGQQETQYF.

This clone was recorded a few times. The rearrangement links TRBV4-3 to TRBJ2-6; 8 nucleotides line up with TRBD1. J gave up 4 bases and V 0 bases, and 11 bases lay outside the gene matches. Germline V gene lookup returns CDR1 LGHNA and CDR2 YSLEER. This CDR3 has 19 residues. CDR3 coding DNA: TGCGCCAGCAGCCAAGACCGGACAGGGCTGTTCCCGGGGGCCAACGTCCTGACTTTC. It codes for CASSQDRTGLFPGANVLTF.

The V and J genes are TRBV6-1 and TRBJ1-2; D is ambiguous. V lost 1 base, J lost 4 bases, and 10 bases lay in between. The length of the CDR3 is 14 residues. Germline values: CDR1 MNHNS, CDR2 SASEGT. The CDR3 sequence: CASSEEGGLYGYTF. The CDR3 nucleotides read TGTGCCAGCAGTGAAGAGGGCGGCCTCTATGGCTACACCTTC.

The chain couples TRBV2 to TRBJ1-5; the D is unclear. Germline V gene sequence: CDR1 SNHLY, CDR2 FYNNEI. The CDR3 is 13 amino acids. Between the trimmed V and J ends, which lost 7 bases and 0 bases, there was a span of 7 bases. The CDR3 region has the DNA TGTGCCAGCAAGGAGGTTAGCAATCAGCCCCAGCATTTT. Protein sequence: CASKEVSNQPQHF. Full variable domain (rest looked up from reference TRBV2 and TRBJ1-5): EPEVTQTPSHQVTQMGQEVILRCVPISNHLYFYWYRQILGQKVEFLVSFYNNEISEKSEIFDDQFSVERPDGSNFTLKIRSTKLEDSAMYFCASKEVSNQPQHFGDGTRLSIL.

This chain uses TRBV9 with TRBJ2-7, with TRBD1 identical over 7 bases. Germline trimming cut 0 bases from V and 3 bases from J; bases unmatched to any gene: 3. The CDR3 covers 14 residues. CDR1 and CDR2 (germline): SGDLS, YYNGEE. CDR3 amino acids: CASSVEGQVYEQYF. The DNA of the CDR3 is TGTGCCAGCAGCGTAGAAGGACAGGTCTACGAGCAGTACTTC.

This chain links TRBV5-1 with TRBJ2-3; tentative D call: TRBD1 (5 bases). The CDR3 length is 14 residues. The V gene lost 3 bases and the J gene lost 5 bases, with 13 bases spanning the gap. Germline lookup yields CDR1 SGHRS and CDR2 YFSETQ. CDR3 region: CASSSGQVVDTQYF. Here the CDR3 DNA reads TGCGCCAGCAGCTCAGGGCAGGTCGTAGATACGCAGTATTTT.